This T cell receptor (beta chain) was obtained from a study of early T cells in non-severe SARS-CoV-2 infection. Trimming stripped 3 bases from V and 1 base from J, with 5 bases between. The CDR3 spans 12 residues. Germline CDR1 reads SGDLS; CDR2 reads YYNGEE. MiXCR was run by TCRdb on the 5' RACE reads, yielding one entry per CDR3 protein. This sample carries about 69,000 distinct CDR3 sequences, roughly 13% of them seen once, and the ten largest clones take over 11%. Sample: whole blood. This TCR derives from an adult who was a healthcare worker with PCR-confirmed SARS-CoV-2 infection or an uninfected control (not recorded which). The gene calls are TRBV9 and TRBJ2-7; D unclear. CDR3 sequence reads: CASSDGSYEQYF. Written as DNA, the CDR3 is TGTGCCAGCAGCGACGGATCCTACGAGCAGTACTTC.